There are a few counts of the clone carrying this T cell receptor beta chain. This entry belongs to a study of human T cells and chemical hapten exposure. TCRdb redid the calling of the RACE reads with MiXCR, one entry per CDR3 protein. The table shows around 120,000 distinct CDR3 sequences, with around 15% occurring only once. Time point here: patch test 1, 2 weeks after DPC sensitization. Treatment denoted: therapeutic diphenylcyclopropenone sensitization with weekly scalp DPC. Trimming pared 0 bases from V and 0 bases from J, leaving 6 bases between. The length of the CDR3 is 14 residues. Germline lookup yields CDR1 SGHKS and CDR2 YYEKEE (reference sequence).

The sequence was collected from a man aged 18 to 30 with alopecia areata. Some clones in this sample may be carry-over from other donors' samples. This chain joins TRBV5-5 and TRBJ1-1; D unclear. The sample was whole blood, taken in connection with sensitization to the hapten diphenylcyclopropenone (DPC). The CDR3 loop reads CASSLAQLNTEAFF. In DNA, the CDR3 is TGTGCCAGCAGCTTGGCCCAGTTGAACACTGAAGCTTTCTTT.